The clone carrying this TCR beta chain appeared a few times. This entry is derived from a study of blood T cell repertoires in COVID-19. As for the study in general: The United States, Italy and Spain provided the acute and convalescent COVID-19 samples. In each case, the material was cDNA or gDNA derived from T cells, B-cell-depleted T cells, or PBMCs.

In the authors' workflow: It was from reference gene primer amplification that nucleated cell counts were estimated. Produced via immunoSEQ multiplex PCR; TCRdb's table is partial and in-frame only. From that table come the V and J calls and clone size; the DNA was used to work out D and trimming. The table includes tens of thousands of clones, approximately 80% detected once. Germline lookup yields CDR1 WNHNN and CDR2 SYGVQD (reference sequence). The CDR3 loop spans 19 amino acids. The V and J ends lost 2 bases and 0 bases, in that order; junction bases with no gene match: 13. Sample: peripheral blood. The chain uses TRBV10-1 and TRBJ2-4; 7 nucleotides line up with TRBD2. The receptor's source is a human donor in a cohort sampled during active COVID-19. Here the CDR3 DNA reads TGCGCCAGCAGTGAGGCCCGTACTAGCGTACCCTTAGCCAAAAACATTCAGTACTTC. Encoded protein: CASSEARTSVPLAKNIQYF.